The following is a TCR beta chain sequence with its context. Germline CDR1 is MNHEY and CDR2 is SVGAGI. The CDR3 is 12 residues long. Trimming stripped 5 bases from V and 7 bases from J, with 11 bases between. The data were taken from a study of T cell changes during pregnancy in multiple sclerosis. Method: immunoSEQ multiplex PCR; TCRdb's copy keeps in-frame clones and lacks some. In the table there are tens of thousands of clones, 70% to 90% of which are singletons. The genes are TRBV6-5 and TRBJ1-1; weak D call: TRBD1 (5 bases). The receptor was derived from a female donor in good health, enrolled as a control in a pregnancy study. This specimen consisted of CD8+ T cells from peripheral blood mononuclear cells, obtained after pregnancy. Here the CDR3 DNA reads TGTGCCAGCAGTCCCGGGGGGGGTGAAGCTTTCTTT. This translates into CASSPGGGEAFF.